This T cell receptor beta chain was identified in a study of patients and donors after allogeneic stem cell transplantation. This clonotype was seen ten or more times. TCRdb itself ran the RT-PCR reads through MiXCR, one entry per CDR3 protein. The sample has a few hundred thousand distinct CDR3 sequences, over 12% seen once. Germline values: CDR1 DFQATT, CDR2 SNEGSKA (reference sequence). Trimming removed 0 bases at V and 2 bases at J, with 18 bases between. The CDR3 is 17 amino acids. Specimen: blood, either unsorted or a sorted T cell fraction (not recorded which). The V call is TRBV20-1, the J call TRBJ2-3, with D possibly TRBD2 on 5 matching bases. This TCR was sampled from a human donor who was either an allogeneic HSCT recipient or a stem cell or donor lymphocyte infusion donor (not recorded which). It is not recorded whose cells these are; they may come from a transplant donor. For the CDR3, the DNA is TGCAGTGCTAGAGATCCCCGGAGAGGGCCCCACACAGATACGCAGTATTTT. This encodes CSARDPRRGPHTDTQYF.